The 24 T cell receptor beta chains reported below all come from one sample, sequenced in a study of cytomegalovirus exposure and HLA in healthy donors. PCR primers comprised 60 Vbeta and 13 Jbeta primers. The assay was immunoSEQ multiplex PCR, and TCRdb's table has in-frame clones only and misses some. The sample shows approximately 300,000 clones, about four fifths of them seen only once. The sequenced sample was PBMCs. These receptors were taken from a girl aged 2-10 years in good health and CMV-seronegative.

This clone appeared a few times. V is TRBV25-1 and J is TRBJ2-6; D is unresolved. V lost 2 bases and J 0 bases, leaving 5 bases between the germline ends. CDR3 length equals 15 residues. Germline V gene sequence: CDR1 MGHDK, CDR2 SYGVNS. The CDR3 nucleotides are TGTGCCAGCAGTGAAGAGCCCTCTGGGGCCAACGTCCTGACTTTC. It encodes CASSEEPSGANVLTF. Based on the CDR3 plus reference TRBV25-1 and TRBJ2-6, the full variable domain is EADIYQTPRYLVIGTGKKITLECSQTMGHDKMYWYQQDPGMELHLIHYSYGVNSTEKGDLSSESTVSRIRTEHFPLTLESARPSHTSQYLCASSEEPSGANVLTFGAGSRLTVL.

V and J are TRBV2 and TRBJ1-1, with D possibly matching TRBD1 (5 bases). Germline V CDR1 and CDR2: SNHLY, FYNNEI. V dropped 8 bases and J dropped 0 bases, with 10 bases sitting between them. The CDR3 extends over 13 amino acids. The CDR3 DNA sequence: TGTGCCAGCGGGGGGAAAGTGAACACTGAAGCTTTCTTT. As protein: CASGGKVNTEAFF.

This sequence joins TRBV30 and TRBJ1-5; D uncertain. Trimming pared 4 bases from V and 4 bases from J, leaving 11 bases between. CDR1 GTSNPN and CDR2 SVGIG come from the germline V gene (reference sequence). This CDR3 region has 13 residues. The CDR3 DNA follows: TGTGCCTGGACCGCAGGTCAAAATCAGCCCCAGCATTTT. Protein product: CAWTAGQNQPQHF.

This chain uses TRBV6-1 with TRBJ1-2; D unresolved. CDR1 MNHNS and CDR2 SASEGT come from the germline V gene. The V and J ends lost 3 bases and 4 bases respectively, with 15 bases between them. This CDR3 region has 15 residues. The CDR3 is CASSDVRVQSYGYTF. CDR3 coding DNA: TGTGCCAGCAGTGACGTGAGGGTTCAAAGCTATGGCTACACCTTC.

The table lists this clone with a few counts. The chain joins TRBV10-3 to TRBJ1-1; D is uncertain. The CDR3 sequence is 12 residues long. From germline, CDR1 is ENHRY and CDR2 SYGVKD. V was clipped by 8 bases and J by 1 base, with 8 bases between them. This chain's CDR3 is CAICGGNTEAFF. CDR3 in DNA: TGTGCCATCTGTGGCGGGAACACTGAAGCTTTCTTT.

In DNA, the CDR3 is TGTGCCAGCGAGCGGAACCGGGACTCCTTTCGCGCCGGGGAGCTGTTTTTT. Its protein product is CASERNRDSFRAGELFF. This rearrangement joins TRBV2 to TRBJ2-2; possibly TRBD2 for D (6 bases). The CDR3 loop spans 17 amino acids. The germline V gene encodes CDR1 SNHLY and CDR2 FYNNEI. Trimming stripped 8 bases from V and 6 bases from J, with 25 bases between.

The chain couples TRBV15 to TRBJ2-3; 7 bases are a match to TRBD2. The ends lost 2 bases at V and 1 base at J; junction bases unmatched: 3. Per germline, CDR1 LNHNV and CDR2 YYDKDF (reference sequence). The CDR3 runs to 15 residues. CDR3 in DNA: TGTGCCACCAGCAGAAGAGGACTAGGCACAGATACGCAGTATTTT. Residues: CATSRRGLGTDTQYF.

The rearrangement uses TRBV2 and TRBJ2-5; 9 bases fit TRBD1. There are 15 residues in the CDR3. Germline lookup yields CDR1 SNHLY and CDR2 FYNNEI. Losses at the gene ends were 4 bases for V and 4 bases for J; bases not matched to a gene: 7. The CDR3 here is CASSALTGGTETQYF. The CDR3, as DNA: TGTGCCAGCAGTGCCCTGACAGGGGGGACAGAGACCCAGTACTTC.

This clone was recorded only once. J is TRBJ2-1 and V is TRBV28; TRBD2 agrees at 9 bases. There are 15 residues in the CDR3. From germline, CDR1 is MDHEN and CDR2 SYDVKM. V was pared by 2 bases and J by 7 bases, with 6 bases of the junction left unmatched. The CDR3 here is CASSLDILAGNEQFF. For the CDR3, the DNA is TGTGCCAGCAGTTTAGACATCCTAGCGGGGAATGAGCAGTTCTTC.

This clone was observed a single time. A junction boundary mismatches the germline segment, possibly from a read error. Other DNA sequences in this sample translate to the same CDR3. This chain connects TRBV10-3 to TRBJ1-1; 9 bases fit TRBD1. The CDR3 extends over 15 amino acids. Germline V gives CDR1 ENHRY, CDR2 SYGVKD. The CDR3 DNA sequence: TGTGCCATCAGCAACACCGGGACAGGGACCACTGAGGCTTTCTTT. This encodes CAISNTGTGTTEAFF.

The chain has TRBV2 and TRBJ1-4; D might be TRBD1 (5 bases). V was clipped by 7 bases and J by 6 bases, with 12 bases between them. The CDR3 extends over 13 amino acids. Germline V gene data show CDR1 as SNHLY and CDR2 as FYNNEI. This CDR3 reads CASMGPGDEKLFF. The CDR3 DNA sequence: TGTGCCAGCATGGGACCGGGGGATGAAAAACTGTTTTTT.

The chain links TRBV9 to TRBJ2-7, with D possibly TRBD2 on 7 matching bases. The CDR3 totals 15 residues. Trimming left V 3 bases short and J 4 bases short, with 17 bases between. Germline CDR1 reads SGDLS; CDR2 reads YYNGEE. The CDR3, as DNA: TGTGCCAGCAGCGCGACAGGCCAGCGGGGTTACGAGCAGTACTTC. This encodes CASSATGQRGYEQYF.

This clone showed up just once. CDR3 region: CASSLYGGGWEQETQYF. The CDR3 nucleotides are TGTGCCAGCAGCTTGTATGGGGGGGGTTGGGAACAAGAGACCCAGTACTTC. The chain combines TRBV5-4 with TRBJ2-5, with 7 nucleotides matching TRBD2. With V trimmed by 1 base and J by 2 bases, 11 bases remained unmatched. Germline V gene data show CDR1 as SGHNT and CDR2 as YYREEE (reference sequence). CDR3 length equals 17 residues. Based on the CDR3 plus reference TRBV5-4 and TRBJ2-5, the full variable domain is ETGVTQSPTHLIKTRGQQVTLRCSSQSGHNTVSWYQQALGQGPQFIFQYYREEENGRGNFPPRFSGLQFPNYSSELNVNALELDDSALYLCASSLYGGGWEQETQYFGPGTRLLVL.

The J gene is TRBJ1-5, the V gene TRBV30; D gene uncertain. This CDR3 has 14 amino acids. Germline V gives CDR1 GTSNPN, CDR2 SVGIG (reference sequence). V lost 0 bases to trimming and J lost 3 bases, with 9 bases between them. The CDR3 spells CAWSVIQHNQPQHF. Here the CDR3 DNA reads TGTGCCTGGAGTGTAATACAGCACAATCAGCCCCAGCATTTT.

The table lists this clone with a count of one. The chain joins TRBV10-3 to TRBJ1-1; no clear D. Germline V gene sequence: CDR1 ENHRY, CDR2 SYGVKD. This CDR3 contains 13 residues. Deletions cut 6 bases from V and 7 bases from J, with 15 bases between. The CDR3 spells CAIRAPRGNEAFF. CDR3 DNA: TGTGCCATCAGAGCCCCGAGAGGAAATGAAGCTTTCTTT.

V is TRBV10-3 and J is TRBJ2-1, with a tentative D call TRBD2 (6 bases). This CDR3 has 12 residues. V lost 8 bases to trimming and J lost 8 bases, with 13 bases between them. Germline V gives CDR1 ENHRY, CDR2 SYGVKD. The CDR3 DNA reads TGTGCCATCTCCCCCGGGAGTGATGAGCAGTTCTTC. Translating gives CAISPGSDEQFF.

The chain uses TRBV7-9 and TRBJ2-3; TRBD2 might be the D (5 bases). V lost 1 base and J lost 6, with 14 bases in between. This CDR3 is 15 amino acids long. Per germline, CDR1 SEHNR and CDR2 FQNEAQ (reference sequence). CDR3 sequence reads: CASSLELGPPDTQYF. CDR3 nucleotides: TGTGCCAGCAGCTTAGAACTAGGCCCCCCGGATACGCAGTATTTT.

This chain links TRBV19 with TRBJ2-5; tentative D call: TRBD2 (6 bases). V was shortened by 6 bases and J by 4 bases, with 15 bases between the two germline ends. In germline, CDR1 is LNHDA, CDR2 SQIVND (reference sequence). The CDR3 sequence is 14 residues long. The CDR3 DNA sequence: TGTGCCAGTAGCCCCCGGGACTTAATAGAGACCCAGTACTTC. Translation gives CASSPRDLIETQYF.

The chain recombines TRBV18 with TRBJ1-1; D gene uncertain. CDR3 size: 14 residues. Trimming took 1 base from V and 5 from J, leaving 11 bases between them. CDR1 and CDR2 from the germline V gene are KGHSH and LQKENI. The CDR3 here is CASSPQGWTTEAFF. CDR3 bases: TGTGCCAGCTCACCACAAGGGTGGACTACTGAAGCTTTCTTT.

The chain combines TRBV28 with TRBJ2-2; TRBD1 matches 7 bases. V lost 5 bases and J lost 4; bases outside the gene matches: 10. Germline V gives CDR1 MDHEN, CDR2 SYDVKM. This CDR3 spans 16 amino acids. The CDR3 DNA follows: TGTGCCAGCAGTACTAAGACAGGGAGAGGCACCGGGGAGCTGTTTTTT. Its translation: CASSTKTGRGTGELFF.

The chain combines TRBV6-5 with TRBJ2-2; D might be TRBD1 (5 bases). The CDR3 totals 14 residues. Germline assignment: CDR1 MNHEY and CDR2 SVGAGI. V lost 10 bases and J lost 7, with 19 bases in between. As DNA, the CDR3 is TGTGCCACCCTTCGGTCAGGTCAGGGCGGGGAGCTGTTTTTT. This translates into CATLRSGQGGELFF.

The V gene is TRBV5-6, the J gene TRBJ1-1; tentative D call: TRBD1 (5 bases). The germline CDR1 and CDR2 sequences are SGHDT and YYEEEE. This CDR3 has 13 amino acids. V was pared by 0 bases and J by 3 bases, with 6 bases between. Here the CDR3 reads CASSLGRDTEAFF. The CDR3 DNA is TGTGCCAGCAGCTTGGGCAGGGACACTGAAGCTTTCTTT. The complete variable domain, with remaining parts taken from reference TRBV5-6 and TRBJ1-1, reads DAGVTQSPTHLIKTRGQQVTLRCSPKSGHDTVSWYQQALGQGPQFIFQYYEEEERQRGNFPDRFSGHQFPNYSSELNVNALLLGDSALYLCASSLGRDTEAFFGQGTRLTVV.

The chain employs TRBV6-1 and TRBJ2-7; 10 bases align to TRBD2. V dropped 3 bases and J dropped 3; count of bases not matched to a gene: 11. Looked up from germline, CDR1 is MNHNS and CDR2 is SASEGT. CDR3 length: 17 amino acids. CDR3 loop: CASSEGTSVSWDYEQYF. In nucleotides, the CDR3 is TGTGCCAGCAGTGAGGGGACTAGCGTCTCTTGGGACTACGAGCAGTACTTC.

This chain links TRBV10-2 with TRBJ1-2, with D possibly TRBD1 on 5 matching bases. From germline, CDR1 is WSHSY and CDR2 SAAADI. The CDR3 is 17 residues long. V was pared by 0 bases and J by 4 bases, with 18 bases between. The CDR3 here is CASSESTRQGGPYGYTF. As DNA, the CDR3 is TGCGCCAGCAGTGAGTCGACTCGGCAGGGTGGGCCCTATGGCTACACCTTC.